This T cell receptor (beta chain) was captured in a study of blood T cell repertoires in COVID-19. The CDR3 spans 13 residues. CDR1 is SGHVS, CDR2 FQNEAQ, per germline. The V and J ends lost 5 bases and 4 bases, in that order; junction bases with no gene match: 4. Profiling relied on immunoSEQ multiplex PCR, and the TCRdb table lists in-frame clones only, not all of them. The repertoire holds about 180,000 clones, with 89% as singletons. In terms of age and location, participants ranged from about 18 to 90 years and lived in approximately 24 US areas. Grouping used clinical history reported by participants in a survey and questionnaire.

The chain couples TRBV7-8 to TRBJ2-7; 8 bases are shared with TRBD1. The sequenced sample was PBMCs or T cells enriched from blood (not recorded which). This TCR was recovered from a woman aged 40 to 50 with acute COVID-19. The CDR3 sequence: CASSPGGRYEQYF. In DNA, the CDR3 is TGTGCCAGCAGCCCAGGGGGCAGGTACGAGCAGTACTTC.